The 8 T cell receptor beta chains below come from one sample, sequenced in a study of CD8 T cells in Susac syndrome. The RNA, about 0.45 to 1 ug, was put through reverse transcription using random hexamers. MiXCR, applied by TCRdb to the immunoSEQ multiplex PCR reads, yields one record per CDR3 protein. The sample has some 150,000 distinct CDR3 sequences, about 95% seen once. The material sequenced was CD8+ T cells from PBMCs. These receptors came from a human donor with multiple sclerosis.

This chain connects TRBV4-1 to TRBJ2-1; no reliable D call. CDR3 size: 14 residues. CDR1 is MGHRA and CDR2 is YSYEKL in the germline V gene. Trimming left V 1 base short and J 5 bases short, with 9 bases between. The CDR3 reads CASSQVALNNEQFF. In nucleotides, the CDR3 is TGCGCCAGCAGCCAAGTAGCACTCAACAATGAGCAGTTCTTC.

This CDR3 is CASSQVWGDMNTEAFF. The CDR3 bases are TGCGCCAGCAGCCAAGTATGGGGGGACATGAACACTGAAGCTTTCTTT. The chain combines TRBV4-1 with TRBJ1-1; a possible D gene is TRBD1 (6 bases). The germline CDR1 and CDR2 sequences are MGHRA and YSYEKL. CDR3 length: 16 residues. V lost 1 base and J 0 bases, leaving 12 bases between the germline ends.

This chain joins TRBV12-3 or TRBV12-4 and TRBJ2-5, with 9 bases fitting TRBD2. The CDR3 is made up of 14 amino acids. V lost 3 bases to trimming and J lost 5 bases; unmatched junction nucleotides: 4. The chain's CDR3 is CASSFAGGVETQYF. In DNA, the CDR3 is TGTGCCAGCAGTTTCGCGGGGGGGGTTGAGACCCAGTACTTC.

The chain couples TRBV15 to TRBJ2-3; 13 bases agree with TRBD2. This CDR3 region has 15 residues. The germline V gene encodes CDR1 LNHNV and CDR2 YYDKDF (reference sequence). The trim removed 5 bases at V and 6 bases at J, leaving 5 bases unmatched. CDR3 DNA: TGTGCCACCAGCCTTGGACTAGCGGGGGTTGATACGCAGTATTTT. Its translation: CATSLGLAGVDTQYF.

This chain uses TRBV7-9 with TRBJ2-3, with 8 bases matching TRBD2. Germline loops: CDR1 SEHNR, CDR2 FQNEAQ (reference sequence). The junction had 6 bases not matched to a gene; V was cut back by 4 bases and J by 3 bases. The CDR3 consists of 15 residues. The CDR3 bases are TGTGCCAGCAGCTCTACCGGGACTAGTACAGATACGCAGTATTTT. This translates into CASSSTGTSTDTQYF.

This clonotype has a single count. The chain employs TRBV27 and TRBJ2-7, with D perhaps being TRBD1 or TRBD2 (6 bases each). The CDR3 totals 15 residues. Germline V lookup: CDR1 MNHEY, CDR2 SMNVEV (reference sequence). V shed 0 bases and J shed 5 bases, with 14 bases lying between them. This CDR3 is CASSLSGGRYNEQYF. DNA for the CDR3: TGTGCCAGCAGTTTATCGGGGGGCAGGTATAACGAGCAGTACTTC.

The V gene is TRBV3-1, the J gene TRBJ2-1; D unclear. The germline V gene has CDR1 LGHDT and CDR2 YNNKEL (reference sequence). This CDR3 is 15 amino acids long. V was cut by 0 bases and J by 6 bases, with 12 bases left in between. The CDR3 spells CASSQEGRYSNEQFF. DNA of the CDR3: TGTGCCAGCAGCCAAGAAGGGCGCTATTCCAATGAGCAGTTCTTC.

V is TRBV2 and J is TRBJ2-1; 9 bases are a match to TRBD2. This CDR3 comprises 13 residues. V shed 6 bases, J shed 8 bases, and the junction held 5 bases outside the gene matches. The germline gives CDR1 SNHLY, CDR2 FYNNEI. The CDR3 region has the DNA TGTGCCAGCAGGGGTAGCGGGGGCTATGAGCAGTTCTTC. Translating it yields CASRGSGGYEQFF.